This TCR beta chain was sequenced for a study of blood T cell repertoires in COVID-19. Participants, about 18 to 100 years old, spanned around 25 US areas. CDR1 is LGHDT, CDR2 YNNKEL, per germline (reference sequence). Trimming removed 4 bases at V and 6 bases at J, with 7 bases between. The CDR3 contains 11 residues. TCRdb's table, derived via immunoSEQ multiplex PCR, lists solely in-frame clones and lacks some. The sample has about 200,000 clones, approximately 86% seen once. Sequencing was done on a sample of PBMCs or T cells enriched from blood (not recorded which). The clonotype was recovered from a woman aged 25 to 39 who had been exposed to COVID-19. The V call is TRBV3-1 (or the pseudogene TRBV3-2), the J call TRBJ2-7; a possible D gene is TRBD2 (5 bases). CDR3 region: CASSRGGEQYF. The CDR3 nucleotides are TGTGCCAGCAGCCGAGGAGGCGAGCAGTACTTC.